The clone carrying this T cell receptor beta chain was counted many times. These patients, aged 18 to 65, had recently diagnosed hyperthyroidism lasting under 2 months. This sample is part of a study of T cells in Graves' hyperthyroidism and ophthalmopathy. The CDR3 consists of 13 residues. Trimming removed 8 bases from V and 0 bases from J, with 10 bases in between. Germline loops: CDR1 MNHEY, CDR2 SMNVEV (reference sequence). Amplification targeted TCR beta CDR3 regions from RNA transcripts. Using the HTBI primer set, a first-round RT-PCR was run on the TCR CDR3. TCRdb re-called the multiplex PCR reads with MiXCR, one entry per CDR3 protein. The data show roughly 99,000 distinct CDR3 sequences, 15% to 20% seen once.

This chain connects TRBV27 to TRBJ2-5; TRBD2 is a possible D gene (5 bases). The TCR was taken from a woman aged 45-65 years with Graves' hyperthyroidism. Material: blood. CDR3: CASRAVNQETQYF. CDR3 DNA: TGTGCCAGCCGAGCGGTGAACCAAGAGACCCAGTACTTC.